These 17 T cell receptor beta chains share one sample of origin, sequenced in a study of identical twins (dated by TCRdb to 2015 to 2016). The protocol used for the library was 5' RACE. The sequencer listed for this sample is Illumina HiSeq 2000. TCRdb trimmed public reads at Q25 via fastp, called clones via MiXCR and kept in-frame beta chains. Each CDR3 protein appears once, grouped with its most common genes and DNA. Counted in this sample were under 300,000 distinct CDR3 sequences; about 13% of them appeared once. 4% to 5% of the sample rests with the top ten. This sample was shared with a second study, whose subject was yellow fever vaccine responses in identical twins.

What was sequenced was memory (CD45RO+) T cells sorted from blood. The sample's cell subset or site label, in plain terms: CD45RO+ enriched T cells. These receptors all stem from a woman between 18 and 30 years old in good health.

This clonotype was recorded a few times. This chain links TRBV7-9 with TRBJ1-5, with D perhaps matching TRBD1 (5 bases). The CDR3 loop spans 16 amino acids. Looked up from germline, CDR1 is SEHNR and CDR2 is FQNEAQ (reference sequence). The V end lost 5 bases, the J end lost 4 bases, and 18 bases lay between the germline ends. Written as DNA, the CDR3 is TGTGCCAGCAGCCCATCGGGGCGGGAGTCTAATCAGCCCCAGCATTTT. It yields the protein CASSPSGRESNQPQHF.

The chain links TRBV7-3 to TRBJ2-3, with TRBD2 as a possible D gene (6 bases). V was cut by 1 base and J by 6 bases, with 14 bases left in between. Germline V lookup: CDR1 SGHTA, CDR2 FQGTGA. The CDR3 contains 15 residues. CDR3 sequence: CASSLNGGGRDTQYF. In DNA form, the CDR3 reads TGTGCCAGCAGCTTAAACGGGGGTGGACGGGATACGCAGTATTTT.

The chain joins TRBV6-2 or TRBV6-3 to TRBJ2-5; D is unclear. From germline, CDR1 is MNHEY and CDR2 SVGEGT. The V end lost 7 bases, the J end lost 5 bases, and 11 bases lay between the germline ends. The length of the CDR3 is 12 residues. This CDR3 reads CASTKNRETQYF. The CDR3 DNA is TGTGCCAGCACCAAGAATCGGGAGACCCAGTACTTC.

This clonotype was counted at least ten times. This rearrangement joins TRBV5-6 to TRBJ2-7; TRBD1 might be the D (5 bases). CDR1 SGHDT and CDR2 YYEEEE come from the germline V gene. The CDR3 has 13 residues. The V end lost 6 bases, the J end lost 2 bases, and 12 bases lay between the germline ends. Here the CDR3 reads CASTVGEAYEQYF. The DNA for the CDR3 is TGTGCCAGCACGGTAGGGGAAGCCTACGAGCAGTACTTC.

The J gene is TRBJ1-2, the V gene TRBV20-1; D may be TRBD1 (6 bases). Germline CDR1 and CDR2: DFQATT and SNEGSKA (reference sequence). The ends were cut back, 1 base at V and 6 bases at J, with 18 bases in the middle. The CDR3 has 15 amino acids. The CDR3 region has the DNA TGCAGTGCTAGAGGTCCGGACAGCCTTGTGGATGGCTACACCTTC. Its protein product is CSARGPDSLVDGYTF.

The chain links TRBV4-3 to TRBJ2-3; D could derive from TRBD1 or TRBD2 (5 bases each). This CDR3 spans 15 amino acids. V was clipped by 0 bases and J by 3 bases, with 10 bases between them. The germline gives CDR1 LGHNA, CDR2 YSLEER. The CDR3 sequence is CASSQDRGATDTQYF. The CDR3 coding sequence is TGCGCCAGCAGCCAAGATCGGGGCGCGACAGATACGCAGTATTTT.

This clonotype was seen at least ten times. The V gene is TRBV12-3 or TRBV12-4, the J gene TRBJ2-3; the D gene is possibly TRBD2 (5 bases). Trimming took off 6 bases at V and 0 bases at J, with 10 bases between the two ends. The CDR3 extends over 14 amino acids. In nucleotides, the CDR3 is TGTGCCAGCAGACCGGGGTTTAGCACAGATACGCAGTATTTT. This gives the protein CASRPGFSTDTQYF.

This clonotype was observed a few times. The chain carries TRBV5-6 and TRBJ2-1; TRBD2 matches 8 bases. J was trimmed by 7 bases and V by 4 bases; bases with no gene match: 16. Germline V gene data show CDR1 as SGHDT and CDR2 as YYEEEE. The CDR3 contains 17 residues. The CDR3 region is CASSLIRGGSSLNEQFF. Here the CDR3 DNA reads TGTGCCAGCAGCCTAATCCGGGGGGGCAGCTCCTTGAATGAGCAGTTCTTC.

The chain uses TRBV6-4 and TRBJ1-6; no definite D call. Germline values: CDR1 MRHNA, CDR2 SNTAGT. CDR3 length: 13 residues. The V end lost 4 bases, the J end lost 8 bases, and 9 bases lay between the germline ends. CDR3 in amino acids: CASSADRHSPLHF. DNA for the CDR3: TGTGCCAGCAGTGCCGACCGCCATTCACCCCTCCACTTT.

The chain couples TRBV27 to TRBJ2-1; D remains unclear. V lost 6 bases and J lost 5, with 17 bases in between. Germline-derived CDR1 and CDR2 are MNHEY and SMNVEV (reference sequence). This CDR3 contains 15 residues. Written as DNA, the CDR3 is TGTGCCAGCAGGGTCGGTGGTTGGGCTGACAATGAGCAGTTCTTC. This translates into CASRVGGWADNEQFF.

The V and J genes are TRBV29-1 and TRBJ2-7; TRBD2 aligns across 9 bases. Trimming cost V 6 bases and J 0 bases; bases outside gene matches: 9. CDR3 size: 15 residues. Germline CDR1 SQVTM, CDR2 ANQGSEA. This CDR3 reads CSVSGTSTDSYEQYF. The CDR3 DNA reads TGCAGCGTATCCGGGACTAGCACCGACTCCTACGAGCAGTACTTC.

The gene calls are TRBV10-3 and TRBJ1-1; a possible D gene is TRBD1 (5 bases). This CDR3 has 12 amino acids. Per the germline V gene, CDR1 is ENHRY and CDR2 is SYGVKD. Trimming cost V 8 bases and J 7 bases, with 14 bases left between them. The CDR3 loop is CAIGGAGGEAFF. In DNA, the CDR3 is TGTGCCATCGGAGGGGCGGGAGGTGAAGCTTTCTTT.

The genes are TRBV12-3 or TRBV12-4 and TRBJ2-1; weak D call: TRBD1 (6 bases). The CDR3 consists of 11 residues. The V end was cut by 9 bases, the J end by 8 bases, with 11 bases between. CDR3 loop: CASRQVHEQFF. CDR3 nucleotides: TGTGCCAGTCGACAGGTCCATGAGCAGTTCTTC.

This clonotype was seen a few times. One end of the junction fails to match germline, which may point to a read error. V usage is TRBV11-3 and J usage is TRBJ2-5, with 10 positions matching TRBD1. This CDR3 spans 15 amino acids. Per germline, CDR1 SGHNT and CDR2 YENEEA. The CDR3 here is CASSFGQGGSETQYF. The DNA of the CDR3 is TGTGCTAGCAGCTTTGGACAGGGGGGTTCAGAGACCCAGTACTTC.

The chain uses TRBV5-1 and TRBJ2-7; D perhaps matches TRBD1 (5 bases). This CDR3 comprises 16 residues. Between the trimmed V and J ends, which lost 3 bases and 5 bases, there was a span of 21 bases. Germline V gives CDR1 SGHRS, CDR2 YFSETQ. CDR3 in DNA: TGCGCCAGCAGCTCCTGGAATGGTAGGGGCGCGAACGAGCAGTACTTC. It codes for CASSSWNGRGANEQYF.

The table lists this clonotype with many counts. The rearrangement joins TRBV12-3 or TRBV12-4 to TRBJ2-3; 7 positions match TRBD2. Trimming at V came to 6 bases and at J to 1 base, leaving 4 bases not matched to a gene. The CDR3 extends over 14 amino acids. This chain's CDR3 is CASRLGRGTDTQYF. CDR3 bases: TGTGCCAGCAGGCTAGGGAGGGGCACAGATACGCAGTATTTT.

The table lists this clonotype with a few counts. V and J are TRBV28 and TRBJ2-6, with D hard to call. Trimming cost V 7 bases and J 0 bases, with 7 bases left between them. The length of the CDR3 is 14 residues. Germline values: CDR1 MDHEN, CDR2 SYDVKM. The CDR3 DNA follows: TGTGCCAGCAAGAGGAGCTCTGGGGCCAACGTCCTGACTTTC. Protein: CASKRSSGANVLTF.